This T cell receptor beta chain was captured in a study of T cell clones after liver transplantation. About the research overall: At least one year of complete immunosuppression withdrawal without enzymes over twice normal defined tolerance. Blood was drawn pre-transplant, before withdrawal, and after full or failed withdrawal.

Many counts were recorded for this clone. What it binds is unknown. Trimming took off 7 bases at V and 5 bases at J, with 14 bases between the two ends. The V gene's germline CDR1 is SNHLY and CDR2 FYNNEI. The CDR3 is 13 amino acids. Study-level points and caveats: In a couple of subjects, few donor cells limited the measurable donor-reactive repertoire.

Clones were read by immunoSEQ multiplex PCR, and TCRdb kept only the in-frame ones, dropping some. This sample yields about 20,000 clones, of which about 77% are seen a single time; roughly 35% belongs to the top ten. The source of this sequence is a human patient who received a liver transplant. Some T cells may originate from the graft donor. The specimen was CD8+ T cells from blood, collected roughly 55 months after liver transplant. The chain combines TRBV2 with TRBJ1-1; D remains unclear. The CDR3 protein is CASTTEYLTEAFF. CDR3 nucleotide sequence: TGTGCCAGCACGACTGAATATTTAACTGAAGCTTTCTTT.